The 20 T cell receptor beta chains below come from one sample, sequenced in a study of T cell changes during pregnancy in multiple sclerosis. This table comes from immunoSEQ multiplex PCR, and its TCRdb copy is limited to in-frame clones, with some not included. The data contain approximately 88,000 clones, roughly 95% of them singletons. The specimen comprised peripheral blood, sampled in the second trimester of pregnancy. All receptors come from a female donor with multiple sclerosis, enrolled in a pregnancy study.

The chain combines TRBV27 with TRBJ1-1; no clear D gene. The CDR3 consists of 13 residues. Germline CDR1 is MNHEY and CDR2 is SMNVEV (reference sequence). The ends were cut back, 6 bases at V and 7 bases at J, with 15 bases in the middle. CDR3 sequence: CASRFISENEAFF. CDR3 in DNA: TGTGCCAGCAGGTTTATCTCGGAGAATGAAGCTTTCTTT.

V usage is TRBV7-2 and J usage is TRBJ2-7; D uncertain. This CDR3 is built from 14 residues. From germline, CDR1 is SGHTA and CDR2 FQGNSA. Trimming left V 1 base short and J 5 bases short, with 12 bases between. The CDR3 DNA follows: TGTGCCAGCAGCTTAGGCGGTAAAGCCCACGAGCAGTACTTC. This codes for CASSLGGKAHEQYF.

This chain links TRBV6-6 with TRBJ1-5; TRBD1 matches at 7 bases. The CDR3 sequence is 16 residues long. J was trimmed by 5 bases and V by 3 bases; bases with no gene match: 10. Germline CDR1 reads MNHNY; CDR2 reads SVGAGI (reference sequence). The CDR3 sequence: CASSYRDRGRDQPQHF. As DNA, the CDR3 is TGTGCCAGCAGTTATCGGGACAGAGGAAGGGATCAGCCCCAGCATTTT.

The rearrangement uses TRBV28 and TRBJ1-4; a weak D match, TRBD1 (5 bases). Trimming left V 1 base short and J 7 bases short, with 10 bases between. Germline CDR1 is MDHEN and CDR2 is SYDVKM. The CDR3 extends over 14 amino acids. The CDR3 coding sequence is TGTGCCAGCAGTTTATATTGGAGGGGTGAAAAACTGTTTTTT. This translates into CASSLYWRGEKLFF.

V and J are TRBV20-1 and TRBJ2-7, with no clear D. V lost 2 bases, J lost 4 bases, and 6 bases lay in between. This CDR3 is 11 amino acids long. In germline, CDR1 is DFQATT, CDR2 SNEGSKA (reference sequence). DNA for the CDR3: TGCAGTGCTAGACGAGGTTACGAGCAGTACTTC. Its translation: CSARRGYEQYF.

On this clone: It may be a read error: a sequence one base away is much more abundant. CDR3 residues: CASSTRTGAYGYTF. DNA for the CDR3: TGTGCCAGCAGTACCCGGACAGGGGCCTATGGCTACACCTTC. The chain has TRBV27 and TRBJ1-2; 9 bases fit TRBD1. The ends lost 5 bases at V and 4 bases at J; junction bases unmatched: 5. This CDR3 comprises 14 residues. Germline V gene sequence: CDR1 MNHEY, CDR2 SMNVEV (reference sequence).

The V gene is TRBV6-5, the J gene TRBJ1-4; 7 nucleotides match TRBD1. CDR1 and CDR2 (germline): MNHEY, SVGAGI. The J segment lost 5 bases and the V segment lost 6 bases, leaving 3 bases of the junction unmatched. The CDR3 covers 13 residues. The CDR3 region is CASRMTGNEKLFF. The CDR3 region has the DNA TGTGCCAGCAGAATGACAGGGAATGAAAAACTGTTTTTT.

The table lists this clone with a few counts. The V gene is TRBV19, the J gene TRBJ2-7; a possible D gene is TRBD1 (6 bases). V was cut by 5 bases and J by 2 bases, with 7 bases left in between. The length of the CDR3 is 12 residues. Germline V gene lookup returns CDR1 LNHDA and CDR2 SQIVND (reference sequence). CDR3 in amino acids: CASSSGAYEQYF. The CDR3 nucleotides read TGTGCCAGTAGTTCAGGGGCCTACGAGCAGTACTTC.

As DNA, the CDR3 is TGTGCCAGCAGTTTAAGCATGGCTAGCGTAACCTACGAGCAGTACTTC. This gives the protein CASSLSMASVTYEQYF. The chain employs TRBV27 and TRBJ2-7; D may be TRBD2 (6 bases). The CDR3 has 16 amino acids. Germline V lookup: CDR1 MNHEY, CDR2 SMNVEV (reference sequence). The V end lost 2 bases, the J end lost 2 bases, and 16 bases lay between the germline ends.

This rearrangement joins TRBV27 to TRBJ2-1; TRBD1 agrees at 8 bases. The J segment lost 7 bases and the V segment lost 5 bases, leaving 4 bases of the junction unmatched. CDR1 and CDR2 (germline): MNHEY, SMNVEV (reference sequence). The CDR3 consists of 13 residues. CDR3 DNA: TGTGCCAGCAGTAGAAGGACAGGGAATGAGCAGTTCTTC. Protein: CASSRRTGNEQFF.

The V gene is TRBV2, the J gene TRBJ2-1; D gene uncertain. Germline CDR1 is SNHLY and CDR2 is FYNNEI. The CDR3 spans 16 residues. Trimming stripped 5 bases from V and 0 bases from J, with 14 bases between. The DNA of the CDR3 is TGTGCCAGCAGTCCCCCTACCCCAGGCTCCTACAATGAGCAGTTCTTC. This codes for CASSPPTPGSYNEQFF.

CDR3 DNA sequence: TGTGCCAGTAGTATCGACAGATACAATGAGCAGTTCTTC. As protein: CASSIDRYNEQFF. This chain links TRBV19 with TRBJ2-1; D is possibly TRBD1 (5 bases). Trimming took 3 bases from V and 4 from J, leaving 7 bases between them. CDR1 and CDR2 from the germline V gene are LNHDA and SQIVND (reference sequence). CDR3 size: 13 residues.

V is TRBV11-3 and J is TRBJ2-6; no definite D call. V lost 1 base and J 2 bases, leaving 9 bases between the germline ends. The CDR3 covers 16 residues. Germline V gives CDR1 SGHNT, CDR2 YENEEA. The CDR3 DNA sequence: TGTGCCAGCAGCTTAGGCCGCTCGGCTGGGGCCAACGTCCTGACTTTC. Protein sequence: CASSLGRSAGANVLTF.

J is TRBJ1-1 and V is TRBV13; TRBD1 matches at 9 bases. The length of the CDR3 is 17 residues. V was clipped by 5 bases and J by 0 bases; unmatched bases: 10. Germline values: CDR1 PRHDT, CDR2 FYEKMQ (reference sequence). CDR3 in amino acids: CASSTGQGTPMNTEAFF. The CDR3 DNA reads as TGTGCCAGCAGCACAGGACAGGGGACTCCTATGAACACTGAAGCTTTCTTT.

The chain has TRBV19 and TRBJ2-2; unclear D gene. Germline V gene sequence: CDR1 LNHDA, CDR2 SQIVND (reference sequence). The CDR3 is 14 residues long. Deletions cut 9 bases from V and 1 base from J, with 12 bases between. The CDR3 DNA reads as TGTGCCAGCAGAACGACGGGGAACACCGGGGAGCTGTTTTTT. It is translated as CASRTTGNTGELFF.

CDR3: CASSSHLTSTYSYEQYF. Written as DNA, the CDR3 is TGCGCCAGCAGCTCACACCTTACTAGCACCTACTCCTACGAGCAGTACTTC. The chain combines TRBV4-1 with TRBJ2-7; possibly TRBD2 for D (6 bases). The CDR3 contains 17 residues. With 5 bases removed from V and 0 bases from J, the gap between germline ends came to 20 bases. Germline V gene lookup returns CDR1 MGHRA and CDR2 YSYEKL.

CDR3 nucleotide sequence: TGTGCCAGCAGCTTGACAGGGACTGAAGCTTTCTTT. This encodes CASSLTGTEAFF. V gene TRBV5-8 combines with J gene TRBJ1-1; D might be TRBD1 (6 bases). Trimming pared 1 base from V and 5 bases from J, leaving 6 bases between. The CDR3 is 12 residues long. CDR1 is SGHTS, CDR2 YDEGEE, per germline. Complete variable domain (other parts from reference TRBV5-8 and TRBJ1-1): EAGVTQSPTHLIKTRGQQATLRCSPISGHTSVYWYQQALGLGLQFLLWYDEGEERNRGNFPPRFSGRQFPNYSSELNVNALELEDSALYLCASSLTGTEAFFGQGTRLTVV.

The genes are TRBV11-2 and TRBJ1-1; no reliable D call. The CDR3 loop spans 14 amino acids. V shed 5 bases and J shed 10 bases, with 20 bases lying between them. The V gene's germline CDR1 is SGHAT and CDR2 FQNNGV. CDR3 loop: CASSPQLAGWGAFF. The CDR3 nucleotides read TGTGCCAGCAGCCCACAACTAGCCGGGTGGGGAGCTTTCTTT.

This clone is a singleton in its sample. The chain has TRBV5-6 and TRBJ2-7, with TRBD2 identical over 8 bases. This CDR3 has 12 residues. Germline V gene lookup returns CDR1 SGHDT and CDR2 YYEEEE. Trimming cost V 4 bases and J 9 bases; bases outside gene matches: 6. The CDR3 DNA reads TGTGCCAGCAGCCTCCCCGGGAGGGGGCAGTACTTC. Translated, it gives CASSLPGRGQYF.

The chain employs TRBV5-1 and TRBJ2-3, with 15 bases lining up with TRBD2. Trimming took 3 bases from V and 3 from J; bases not matched to a gene: 17. Germline values: CDR1 SGHRS, CDR2 YFSETQ. This CDR3 has 21 amino acids. CDR3: CASSSPGTSGGRKYGTDTQYF. In nucleotides, the CDR3 is TGCGCCAGCAGCTCGCCCGGGACTAGCGGGGGGCGTAAATATGGGACAGATACGCAGTATTTT.